The sequence of this T cell receptor beta chain was determined in a study of glioma-infiltrating T cells after dendritic cell vaccination. Assay: immunoSEQ multiplex PCR; the TCRdb copy retains only in-frame clones and omits some. The profile covers about 50,000 clones, with roughly 87% appearing a single time and about an eighth taken by the ten largest. The germline gives CDR1 LNHDA, CDR2 SQIVND (reference sequence). The CDR3 loop spans 14 amino acids. V dropped 10 bases and J dropped 1 base, with 15 bases sitting between them. Specimen: blood, collected before dendritic cell vaccination. The clonotype was recovered from a human donor with glioblastoma. The genes are TRBV19 and TRBJ2-3; a weak D match, TRBD1 (5 bases). This CDR3 reads CATRAGWGTDTQYF. Written as DNA, the CDR3 is TGTGCCACCAGGGCCGGGTGGGGCACAGATACGCAGTATTTT.